The 8 T cell receptor beta chains below were found in one sample sequenced in a study of blood T cell repertoires in COVID-19. Method: immunoSEQ multiplex PCR; TCRdb's copy keeps in-frame clones and lacks some. The sample comprises about 310,000 clones, 80% to 90% of which are singletons, and 1% rests with the top ten. The sequencing input was peripheral blood. These receptors were taken from a man in his forties or fifties with active or convalescent COVID-19.

The V gene is TRBV6-6, the J gene TRBJ1-2; possibly TRBD1 for D (6 bases). V lost 10 bases, J lost 2 bases, and 14 bases lay in between. This CDR3 contains 13 residues. The germline V gene encodes CDR1 MNHNY and CDR2 SVGAGI (reference sequence). CDR3 nucleotides: TGTGCCATTGAGGCAGGGGCGAACTATGGCTACACCTTC. This encodes CAIEAGANYGYTF.

This chain uses TRBV27 with TRBJ2-6, with unresolved D. Trimming took off 5 bases at V and 0 bases at J, with 17 bases between the two ends. CDR1 and CDR2 (germline): MNHEY, SMNVEV (reference sequence). The CDR3 runs to 18 residues. The CDR3 sequence is CASSKKTRQLSGANVLTF. The CDR3 DNA sequence: TGTGCCAGCAGTAAAAAAACGCGACAACTCTCTGGGGCCAACGTCCTGACTTTC.

The chain carries TRBV28 and TRBJ2-7, with 7 bases that match TRBD1. With V trimmed by 4 bases and J by 5 bases, 11 bases remained unmatched. Germline-derived CDR1 and CDR2 are MDHEN and SYDVKM. The CDR3 has 15 amino acids. Here the CDR3 reads CASSSPTGQKDEQYF. The DNA for the CDR3 is TGTGCCAGCAGTTCCCCGACAGGGCAAAAGGACGAGCAGTACTTC.

V and J are TRBV27 and TRBJ1-1; D may be TRBD1 (6 bases). Trimming pared 6 bases from V and 1 base from J, leaving 9 bases between. This CDR3 comprises 13 residues. In germline, CDR1 is MNHEY, CDR2 SMNVEV (reference sequence). For the CDR3, the DNA is TGTGCCAGCAGGCCGACAGGGAACACTGAAGCTTTCTTT. Translating it yields CASRPTGNTEAFF.

This chain connects TRBV28 to TRBJ2-5, with 7 bases fitting TRBD1. This CDR3 region has 15 residues. Trimming at V came to 6 bases and at J to 1 base, leaving 8 bases not matched to a gene. Per germline, CDR1 MDHEN and CDR2 SYDVKM. CDR3: CASSSGGTSQETQYF. CDR3 in DNA: TGTGCCAGCAGCTCAGGGGGTACTTCCCAAGAGACCCAGTACTTC.

The DNA for the CDR3 is TGTGCCACCAGCAGAGGAGCTAGCGGTATCACAGATACGCAGTATTTT. This translates into CATSRGASGITDTQYF. The V and J genes are TRBV15 and TRBJ2-3; 7 bases fit TRBD2. The V segment lost 1 base and the J segment 2 bases; nucleotides outside the gene matches: 6. Germline V gene sequence: CDR1 LNHNV, CDR2 YYDKDF (reference sequence). This CDR3 spans 16 amino acids.

The chain links TRBV4-2 to TRBJ2-7, with D possibly matching TRBD1 (6 bases). The CDR3 runs to 16 residues. V lost 1 base to trimming and J lost 1 base, with 14 bases between them. Germline CDR1 LGHNA, CDR2 YNFKEQ. CDR3 sequence: CASSQGRGSSSYEQYF. The CDR3, as DNA: TGTGCCAGCAGCCAAGGCAGGGGCTCCTCTTCCTACGAGCAGTACTTC.

This sequence joins TRBV5-1 and TRBJ1-3; D is unclear. The CDR3 is made up of 16 amino acids. V was clipped by 5 bases and J by 2 bases, with 17 bases between them. The germline CDR1 and CDR2 sequences are SGHRS and YFSETQ. The CDR3, as DNA: TGCGCCAGCAGGGTCGGCGGGATTGATCCTGGAAACACCATATATTTT. This gives the protein CASRVGGIDPGNTIYF.